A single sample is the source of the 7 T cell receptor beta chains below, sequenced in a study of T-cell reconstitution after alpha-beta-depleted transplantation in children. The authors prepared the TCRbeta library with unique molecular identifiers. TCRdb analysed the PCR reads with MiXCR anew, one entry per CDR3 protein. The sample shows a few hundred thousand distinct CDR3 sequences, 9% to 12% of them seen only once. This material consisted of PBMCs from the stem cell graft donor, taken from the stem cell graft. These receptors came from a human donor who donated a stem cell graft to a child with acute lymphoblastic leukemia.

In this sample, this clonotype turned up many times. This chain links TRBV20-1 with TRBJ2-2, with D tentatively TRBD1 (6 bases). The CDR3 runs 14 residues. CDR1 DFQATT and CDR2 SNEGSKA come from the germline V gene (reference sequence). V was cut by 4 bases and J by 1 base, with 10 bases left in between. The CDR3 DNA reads TGCAGTGCTATCCCGGGACAGAACACCGGGGAGCTGTTTTTT. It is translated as CSAIPGQNTGELFF.

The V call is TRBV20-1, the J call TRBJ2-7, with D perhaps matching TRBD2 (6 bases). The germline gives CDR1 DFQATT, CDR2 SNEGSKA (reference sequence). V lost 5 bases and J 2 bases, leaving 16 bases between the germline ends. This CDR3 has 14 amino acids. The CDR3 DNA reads TGCAGTGCTTCCGAGGGCGGGATGACCTACGAGCAGTACTTC. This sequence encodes CSASEGGMTYEQYF.

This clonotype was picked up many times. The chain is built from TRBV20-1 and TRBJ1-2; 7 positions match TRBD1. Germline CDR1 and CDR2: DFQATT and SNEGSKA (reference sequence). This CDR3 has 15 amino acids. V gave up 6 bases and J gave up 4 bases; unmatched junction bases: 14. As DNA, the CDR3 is TGCAGTGCCCTACGCCCAAAATCAGGGGGCTATGGCTACACCTTC. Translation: CSALRPKSGGYGYTF.

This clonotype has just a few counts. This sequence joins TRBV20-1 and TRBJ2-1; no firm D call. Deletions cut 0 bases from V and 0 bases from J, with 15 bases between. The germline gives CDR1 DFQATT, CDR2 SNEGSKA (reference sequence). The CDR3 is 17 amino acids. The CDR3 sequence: CSARDLMRGPSYNEQFF. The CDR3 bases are TGCAGTGCTAGAGATCTGATGCGAGGCCCCTCCTACAATGAGCAGTTCTTC.

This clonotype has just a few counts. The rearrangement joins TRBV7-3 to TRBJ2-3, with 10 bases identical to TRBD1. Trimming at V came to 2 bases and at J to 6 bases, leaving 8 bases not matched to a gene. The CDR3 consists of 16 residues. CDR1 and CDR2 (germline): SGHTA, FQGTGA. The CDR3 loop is CASSLGTGVLYDTQYF. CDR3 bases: TGTGCCAGCAGCTTAGGGACAGGGGTTCTATACGATACGCAGTATTTT.

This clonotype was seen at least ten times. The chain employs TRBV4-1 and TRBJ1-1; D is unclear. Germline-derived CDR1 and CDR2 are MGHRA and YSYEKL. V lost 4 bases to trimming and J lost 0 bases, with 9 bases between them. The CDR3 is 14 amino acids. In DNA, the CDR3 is TGCGCCAGCAGCCCGCGGACGGTGAACACTGAAGCTTTCTTT. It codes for CASSPRTVNTEAFF.

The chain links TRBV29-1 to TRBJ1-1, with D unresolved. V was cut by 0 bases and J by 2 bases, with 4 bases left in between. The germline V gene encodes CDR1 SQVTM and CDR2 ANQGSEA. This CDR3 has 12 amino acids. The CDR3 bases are TGCAGCGTTGAAGACCTTAACACTGAAGCTTTCTTT. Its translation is CSVEDLNTEAFF. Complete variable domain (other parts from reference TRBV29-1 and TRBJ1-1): SAVISQKPSRDICQRGTSLTIQCQVDSQVTMMFWYRQQPGQSLTLIATANQGSEATYESGFVIDKFPISRPNLTFSTLTVSNMSPEDSSIYLCSVEDLNTEAFFGQGTRLTVV.